The 27 T cell receptor beta chains reported below all come from one sample, sequenced in a study of T-cell memory formation after mild COVID-19 (dated by TCRdb to the early 2020s). The library was made by 5' RACE. The listed sequencing device is Illumina NovaSeq 6000. TCRdb reprocessing: public reads trimmed at Q25 with fastp, clones called with MiXCR, in-frame beta chains kept. Rows merge per CDR3 protein into single entries with the most common DNA and genes. In this sample the table shows 430,000 or so distinct CDR3 sequences, around a quarter of which occur a single time. Clones ranked in the top ten supply approximately 13% of the sample. Sequenced input: PBMCs or a T cell subset sorted from them (not recorded which). The receptors originated from an adult woman who had mild COVID-19 (a few samples of this study predate the infection). The sample titles of this study are shuffled in the database, so cell type and time point are left out; the donor was told from shared clones.

This clonotype has more than one count but fewer than ten. The chain joins TRBV29-1 to TRBJ2-7, with D possibly being TRBD1 (5 bases). The germline V and J ends were trimmed by 3 bases and 9 bases, with 15 bases remaining between them. The CDR3 totals 12 residues. Germline-derived CDR1 and CDR2 are SQVTM and ANQGSEA. CDR3 sequence: CSVEAETAGQYF. The DNA for the CDR3 is TGCAGCGTTGAGGCGGAGACAGCAGGGCAGTACTTC.

This clonotype was picked up many times. The V gene is TRBV5-1, the J gene TRBJ2-2; no firm D call. V gave up 1 base and J gave up 5 bases, with 6 bases separating them. Germline CDR1 SGHRS, CDR2 YFSETQ. The CDR3 is 13 residues long. In DNA form, the CDR3 reads TGCGCCAGCAGCTTGTTCGGGACCGGGGAGCTGTTTTTT. This encodes CASSLFGTGELFF. Looking up the rest from reference TRBV5-1 and TRBJ2-2 gives the full variable domain: KAGVTQTPRYLIKTRGQQVTLSCSPISGHRSVSWYQQTPGQGLQFLFEYFSETQRNKGNFPGRFSGRQFSNSRSEMNVSTLELGDSALYLCASSLFGTGELFFGEGSRLTVL.

This rearrangement joins TRBV29-1 to TRBJ2-6, with 8 bases that match TRBD1. CDR3 length: 17 amino acids. The V and J ends lost 5 bases and 0 bases, in that order; junction bases with no gene match: 9. CDR1 and CDR2 (germline): SQVTM, ANQGSEA. The CDR3 nucleotides are TGCAGCGTTAAGAAAACAGGGGGTAGCTCTGGGGCCAACGTCCTGACTTTC. Amino acid sequence: CSVKKTGGSSGANVLTF.

The chain couples TRBV4-1 to TRBJ1-1; D is unclear. Per the germline V gene, CDR1 is MGHRA and CDR2 is YSYEKL. Deletions cut 4 bases from V and 7 bases from J, with 13 bases between. There are 13 residues in the CDR3. The CDR3 DNA reads TGCGCCAGCAGCCTCCTGGCGGGTAGTGAAGCTTTCTTT. This gives the protein CASSLLAGSEAFF.

The rearrangement joins TRBV11-2 to TRBJ2-7; 9 nucleotides align to TRBD2. Germline V gene sequence: CDR1 SGHAT, CDR2 FQNNGV. The CDR3 spans 20 residues. V dropped 6 bases and J dropped 2; count of bases not matched to a gene: 23. The CDR3 is CASSPHSSGVAGVLPYEQYF. CDR3 DNA sequence: TGTGCCAGCAGTCCCCATAGTTCGGGGGTAGCGGGAGTGCTTCCCTACGAGCAGTACTTC.

This clonotype appeared a few times. The chain recombines TRBV2 with TRBJ2-3; 10 bases fit TRBD1. Germline assignment: CDR1 SNHLY and CDR2 FYNNEI. CDR3 length equals 15 residues. Trimming took 6 bases from V and 3 from J; bases not matched to a gene: 6. Written as DNA, the CDR3 is TGTGCCAGCAGGCTAGACAGGGGGCTGACAGATACGCAGTATTTT. Protein product: CASRLDRGLTDTQYF.

V and J are TRBV4-2 and TRBJ2-7; a possible D gene is TRBD2 (6 bases). The CDR3 loop spans 16 amino acids. Germline V gene lookup returns CDR1 LGHNA and CDR2 YNFKEQ. V was shortened by 3 bases and J by 3 bases, with 18 bases between the two germline ends. CDR3 nucleotides: TGTGCCAGCAGCCACCCCCCGGGACTCACTGACTACGAGCAGTACTTC. The encoded protein is CASSHPPGLTDYEQYF.

This clonotype has only a few counts. J is TRBJ2-5 and V is TRBV20-1; tentatively, D is TRBD1 or TRBD2 (6 bases each). The V gene lost 2 bases and the J gene lost 4 bases, with 14 bases spanning the gap. Germline lookup yields CDR1 DFQATT and CDR2 SNEGSKA (reference sequence). This CDR3 contains 14 residues. The CDR3 loop reads CSARPLGGGETQYF. The CDR3 coding sequence is TGCAGTGCTAGACCTTTAGGGGGAGGAGAGACCCAGTACTTC.

The genes are TRBV6-2 or TRBV6-3 and TRBJ2-1, with 7 nucleotides matching TRBD1. V gave up 7 bases and J gave up 9 bases; unmatched junction bases: 12. This CDR3 contains 14 residues. Germline V lookup: CDR1 MNHEY, CDR2 SVGEGT. DNA for the CDR3: TGTGCCAGCAAATCCCCTACAGGGGTGGGTGAGCAGTTCTTC. It encodes CASKSPTGVGEQFF.

The genes are TRBV9 and TRBJ2-3, with 9 nucleotides matching TRBD2. The length of the CDR3 is 17 residues. V gave up 3 bases and J gave up 3 bases; unmatched junction bases: 11. Germline assignment: CDR1 SGDLS and CDR2 YYNGEE. CDR3 residues: CASSGLTSGGETDTQYF. In DNA, the CDR3 is TGTGCCAGCAGCGGCCTGACTAGCGGAGGGGAGACAGATACGCAGTATTTT.

V and J are TRBV2 and TRBJ1-6; 7 bases line up with TRBD1. The CDR3 consists of 15 residues. Losses at the gene ends were 4 bases for V and 1 base for J; bases not matched to a gene: 1. The germline CDR1 and CDR2 sequences are SNHLY and FYNNEI. The CDR3 here is CASSAGGSYNSPLHF. As DNA, the CDR3 is TGTGCCAGCAGTGCAGGGGGGTCCTATAATTCACCCCTCCACTTT.

The CDR3 reads CASSFRPPVYGYTF. CDR3 sequence (DNA): TGTGCCAGCAGCTTTCGTCCCCCTGTCTATGGCTACACCTTC. The chain joins TRBV5-5 to TRBJ1-2; no clear D. The germline V and J ends were trimmed by 2 bases and 4 bases, with 12 bases remaining between them. CDR1 and CDR2 from the germline V gene are SGHKS and YYEKEE (reference sequence). This CDR3 region has 14 residues.

This clonotype was observed a handful of times. The genes are TRBV7-9 and TRBJ2-7; possible D gene TRBD1, 6 bases. The CDR3 totals 15 residues. The germline V gene has CDR1 SEHNR and CDR2 FQNEAQ (reference sequence). Deletions cut 2 bases from V and 0 bases from J, with 11 bases between. Here the CDR3 reads CASSLPPGHSYEQYF. The CDR3, as DNA: TGTGCCAGCAGCTTACCCCCGGGACACTCCTACGAGCAGTACTTC.

This chain links TRBV20-1 with TRBJ2-1; 9 nucleotides align to TRBD2. This CDR3 comprises 16 residues. Unmatched junction bases numbered 9, after V lost 6 bases and J lost 0 bases. The V gene's germline CDR1 is DFQATT and CDR2 SNEGSKA (reference sequence). CDR3 loop: CSATALSGSSYNEQFF. CDR3 bases: TGCAGTGCGACAGCCCTTAGCGGGAGCTCCTACAATGAGCAGTTCTTC.

The gene calls are TRBV6-5 and TRBJ1-1, with D hard to call. V was pared by 5 bases and J by 1 base, with 17 bases between. Looked up from germline, CDR1 is MNHEY and CDR2 is SVGAGI. The CDR3 length is 16 residues. In nucleotides, the CDR3 is TGTGCCAGCAGTCACGATCTTTGGACCGAGAACACTGAAGCTTTCTTT. Translated: CASSHDLWTENTEAFF.

This clonotype came up a few times. The chain employs TRBV9 and TRBJ2-7; 9 bases are a match to TRBD1. This CDR3 region has 18 residues. CDR1 is SGDLS, CDR2 YYNGEE, per germline. V trimming: 4 bases; J trimming: 3 bases; junction bases outside the gene matches: 17. CDR3: CASSPSPNPGQGVYEQYF. The CDR3 DNA reads TGTGCCAGCAGCCCGAGTCCGAATCCGGGACAGGGAGTCTACGAGCAGTACTTC. Using reference TRBV9 and TRBJ2-7 for the parts outside the CDR3, the full variable domain is DSGVTQTPKHLITATGQRVTLRCSPRSGDLSVYWYQQSLDQGLQFLIQYYNGEERAKGNILERFSAQQFPDLHSELNLSSLELGDSALYFCASSPSPNPGQGVYEQYFGPGTRLTVT.

The chain carries TRBV29-1 and TRBJ2-7, with D tentatively TRBD1 (6 bases). Trimming took 6 bases from V and 3 from J, leaving 12 bases between them. CDR1 is SQVTM, CDR2 ANQGSEA, per germline. CDR3 size: 12 residues. The CDR3 spells CSVDSDSYEQYF. As DNA, the CDR3 is TGCAGCGTGGACAGTGATAGCTACGAGCAGTACTTC.

The chain recombines TRBV4-2 with TRBJ2-5; tentatively, D is TRBD1 (5 bases). Germline lookup yields CDR1 LGHNA and CDR2 YNFKEQ. This CDR3 is built from 13 residues. The V and J ends lost 2 bases and 3 bases respectively, with 7 bases between them. The CDR3, as DNA: TGTGCCAGCAGCCAATCCAGGGAAGAGACCCAGTACTTC. Encoded protein: CASSQSREETQYF.

This clonotype was detected a few times. V and J are TRBV5-1 and TRBJ2-3, with D tentatively TRBD2 (6 bases). Deletions cut 7 bases from V and 3 bases from J, with 15 bases between. CDR1 is SGHRS and CDR2 is YFSETQ in the germline V gene. The CDR3 covers 14 residues. CDR3 in amino acids: CASVGSWGTDTQYF. The CDR3 DNA reads TGCGCCAGCGTCGGGAGCTGGGGGACAGATACGCAGTATTTT.

This chain's CDR3 is CASSPLGRGAFF. In DNA form, the CDR3 reads TGTGCCAGCAGTCCCCTCGGTAGGGGAGCTTTCTTT. V gene TRBV12-3 or TRBV12-4 combines with J gene TRBJ1-1; D might be TRBD1 (5 bases). The V end was cut by 5 bases, the J end by 10 bases, with 14 bases between. The CDR3 runs 12 residues.

The chain employs TRBV5-4 and TRBJ1-2; 11 positions agree with TRBD1. Germline V lookup: CDR1 SGHNT, CDR2 YYREEE (reference sequence). This CDR3 spans 14 amino acids. Germline trimming cut 4 bases from V and 7 bases from J; bases unmatched to any gene: 6. CDR3 protein: CASSKGQGATGYTF. DNA of the CDR3: TGTGCCAGCAGCAAAGGACAGGGGGCGACTGGCTACACCTTC.

This clonotype occurred a few times. This rearrangement joins TRBV7-2 to TRBJ2-6; the D is unclear. Trimming stripped 6 bases from V and 1 base from J, with 16 bases between. CDR3 length: 17 amino acids. Germline V CDR1 and CDR2: SGHTA, FQGNSA. CDR3 nucleotide sequence: TGTGCCAGCAGTGTAAATCCTCTGGATTCTGGGGCCAACGTCCTGACTTTC. Residues: CASSVNPLDSGANVLTF.

This clonotype was counted a few times. The chain employs TRBV7-6 and TRBJ2-7, with D possibly matching TRBD2 (6 bases). Trimming removed 5 bases from V and 2 bases from J, with 19 bases in between. CDR3 length: 16 residues. Germline V CDR1 and CDR2: SGHVS, FNYEAQ. CDR3 nucleotide sequence: TGTGCCAGCAGCGCCTTGGGTCGGGACTTAACCTACGAGCAGTACTTC. It specifies CASSALGRDLTYEQYF.

This chain connects TRBV29-1 to TRBJ1-1, with D possibly TRBD1 on 6 matching bases. Trimming took 7 bases from V and 8 from J, leaving 14 bases between them. The germline gives CDR1 SQVTM, CDR2 ANQGSEA. The length of the CDR3 is 11 residues. The CDR3 is CSAGTQGEAFF. The CDR3, as DNA: TGCAGCGCTGGCACCCAGGGGGAAGCTTTCTTT.

This clonotype was counted many times. This chain joins TRBV7-9 and TRBJ2-1, with 9 bases matching TRBD2. CDR3 size: 16 residues. Germline loops: CDR1 SEHNR, CDR2 FQNEAQ (reference sequence). V lost 2 bases, J lost 6 bases, and 8 bases stayed unmatched. Here the CDR3 reads CASSLSAGGPVNEQFF. CDR3 in DNA: TGTGCCAGCAGCTTAAGCGCGGGGGGGCCGGTCAATGAGCAGTTCTTC.

This clonotype was detected only a few times. The CDR3 coding sequence is TGTGCCAGCAGCCAGAGTCTAGCGGGAGCGGGAATAGGAGATACGCAGTATTTT. It specifies CASSQSLAGAGIGDTQYF. V usage is TRBV4-2 and J usage is TRBJ2-3; 10 nucleotides match TRBD2. The CDR3 has 18 residues. The junction had 14 bases not matched to a gene; V was cut back by 3 bases and J by 5 bases. Germline CDR1 and CDR2: LGHNA and YNFKEQ.

J is TRBJ2-3 and V is TRBV30, with D possibly being TRBD1 or TRBD2 (6 bases each). V was cut by 4 bases and J by 9 bases, with 14 bases left in between. CDR1 is GTSNPN and CDR2 is SVGIG in the germline V gene (reference sequence). The length of the CDR3 is 12 residues. In DNA form, the CDR3 reads TGTGCCTGGACCCTCTGGAGGGGGACGCAGTATTTT. As protein: CAWTLWRGTQYF.